The rows below give T cell receptor beta chains drawn from one sample of a study of blood T cells in healthy people across ages. MiXCR, applied by TCRdb to the 5' RACE reads, yields one record per CDR3 protein. The table has more than 600,000 distinct CDR3 sequences, approximately 25% seen once. This same sample was also taken into another study, of T cells of mothers and their children.

Specimen: blood. All receptors come from a boy between 10 and 17 years old in good health. Each CDR3 is given with its conserved first and last residue. The D gene is left open where the match is weak. Clone size is shown for a subset of rows, as once, few, many or a class of expanded clone.

V	length	D	size	J	CDR3	DNA
TRBV18	14	NA	few	TRBJ2-5	CASSPRPGQETQYF	TGTGCCAGCTCACCTAGACCAGGGCAAGAGACCCAGTACTTC
TRBV11-2	15	NA	many	TRBJ2-1	CASSLGVRIPGEQFF	TGTGCCAGCAGCTTAGGGGTTAGAATCCCCGGCGAGCAGTTCTTC
TRBV29-1	14	NA	few	TRBJ2-1	CSVEGQGMDNEQFF	TGCAGCGTCGAAGGGCAGGGTATGGACAATGAGCAGTTCTTC
TRBV20-1	13	NA	NA	TRBJ2-3	CSAVILGTDTQYF	TGCAGTGCTGTTATCTTGGGTACAGATACGCAGTATTTT
TRBV29-1	13	NA	few	TRBJ2-3	CSVAEGGTDTQYF	TGCAGCGTTGCCGAGGGGGGCACAGATACGCAGTATTTT
TRBV10-3	13	NA	NA	TRBJ2-7	CAINPTPSYEQYF	TGTGCCATCAACCCGACTCCTTCCTACGAGCAGTACTTC
TRBV3-1	12	NA	NA	TRBJ2-7	CASSQAGSEQYF	TGTGCCAGCAGCCAAGCTGGGTCCGAGCAGTACTTC
TRBV7-9	16	NA	few	TRBJ1-1	CASSANELGMNTEAFF	TGTGCCAGCAGCGCAAACGAACTAGGGATGAACACTGAAGCTTTCTTT
TRBV5-1	13	NA	few	TRBJ2-7	CASRQGWSHEQYF	TGCGCCAGCAGACAGGGATGGAGCCACGAGCAGTACTTC
TRBV27	15	NA	few	TRBJ2-7	CASKKGPISPYEQYF	TGTGCCAGCAAGAAGGGGCCCATCTCACCCTACGAGCAGTACTTC
TRBV3-1	18	TRBD2	NA	TRBJ2-5	CASSQRRGIAGGQETQYF	TGTGCCAGCAGCCAAAGGCGCGGGATAGCGGGGGGCCAAGAGACCCAGTACTTC
TRBV9	14	TRBD1	NA	TRBJ1-1	CASSVEPQGSEAFF	TGTGCCAGCAGCGTAGAACCACAGGGGTCTGAAGCTTTCTTT
TRBV6-2/TRBV6-3	17	TRBD2	NA	TRBJ2-1	CASSYSTVAGVYNEQFF	TGTGCCAGCAGTTACTCGACCGTTGCGGGGGTTTACAATGAGCAGTTCTTC
TRBV29-1	16	NA	few	TRBJ2-7	CSVPSKPGVLPKEQYF	TGCAGCGTGCCCTCCAAACCAGGGGTCCTTCCCAAGGAGCAGTACTTC
TRBV12-3/TRBV12-4	16	NA	NA	TRBJ2-6	CASSEGGLGGANVLTF	TGTGCCAGCAGCGAAGGTGGGCTGGGGGGGGCCAACGTCCTGACTTTC
TRBV5-1	14	NA	NA	TRBJ2-1	CASSLAWGVDEQFF	TGCGCCAGCAGCTTGGCTTGGGGGGTGGATGAGCAGTTCTTC
TRBV28	14	NA	few	TRBJ2-7	CASSRTDPSYEQYF	TGTGCCAGCAGTAGGACAGACCCCTCCTACGAGCAGTACTTC
TRBV5-4	15	TRBD2	few	TRBJ2-1	CASSRSGSEINEQFF	TGTGCCAGCAGCCGTAGCGGGAGCGAAATAAATGAGCAGTTCTTC
TRBV10-3	18	TRBD2	few	TRBJ2-7	CAISETEGTSGTLREQYF	TGTGCCATCAGTGAGACCGAGGGAACTAGCGGGACTCTAAGGGAGCAGTACTTC
TRBV9	14	NA	NA	TRBJ2-6	CASSPLGGANVLTF	TGTGCCAGCAGCCCTCTAGGGGGGGCCAACGTCCTGACTTTC
TRBV7-2	15	TRBD1	NA	TRBJ2-3	CASSSGGPSTDTQYF	TGTGCCAGCAGCTCAGGGGGCCCTAGCACAGATACGCAGTATTTT
TRBV7-9	14	NA	NA	TRBJ2-7	CASSLQKAAGEQYF	TGTGCCAGCAGCTTACAAAAGGCGGCGGGCGAGCAGTACTTC
TRBV20-1	15	TRBD2	NA	TRBJ2-5	CSATGLAGGKETQYF	TGCAGTGCTACCGGACTAGCGGGAGGAAAAGAGACCCAGTACTTC
TRBV18	14	NA	few	TRBJ2-5	CASSPQTGQETQYF	TGTGCCAGCTCACCACAAACAGGCCAAGAGACCCAGTACTTC
TRBV7-9	12	NA	NA	TRBJ2-7	CASSLVGNERYF	TGTGCCAGCAGCTTAGTAGGGAACGAGCGGTACTTC
TRBV4-3	13	NA	few	TRBJ2-1	CASSQVYSGEQFF	TGCGCCAGCAGCCAAGTCTACAGTGGGGAGCAGTTCTTC
TRBV12-3/TRBV12-4	16	NA	NA	TRBJ2-3	CASSLRLRAVADTQYF	TGTGCCAGCAGTTTACGCTTGAGGGCAGTTGCAGATACGCAGTATTTT
TRBV10-3	14	TRBD2	many	TRBJ2-1	CAISGSGGYNEQFF	TGTGCCATCAGTGGTAGCGGGGGATACAATGAGCAGTTCTTC
TRBV20-1	16	TRBD2	NA	TRBJ2-5	CSASTGGAVGQETQYF	TGCAGTGCTTCCACGGGGGGGGCCGTAGGGCAAGAGACCCAGTACTTC
TRBV18	15	TRBD1	few	TRBJ1-2	CASSGQGSTNYGYTF	TGTGCCAGCTCCGGACAGGGCTCTACTAACTATGGCTACACCTTC
TRBV7-9	16	TRBD2	few	TRBJ2-3	CASSTPSGKSTDTQYF	TGTGCCAGCAGCACCCCTAGCGGGAAAAGCACAGATACGCAGTATTTT
TRBV4-1	17	TRBD2	few	TRBJ2-4	CASSHGLAGATKNIQYF	TGCGCCAGCAGCCACGGACTAGCGGGAGCGACCAAAAACATTCAGTACTTC
TRBV4-3	15	NA	NA	TRBJ2-1	CASSQEWGRCNEQFF	TGCGCCAGCAGCCAAGAATGGGGTCGATGCAATGAGCAGTTCTTC
TRBV2	15	TRBD2	few	TRBJ2-3	CASRRTSGGEDTQYF	TGTGCCAGCAGGCGGACTAGCGGGGGAGAAGATACGCAGTATTTT
TRBV12-3/TRBV12-4	17	TRBD1	NA	TRBJ2-5	CASSFTGTGVFRETQYF	TGTGCCAGCAGTTTTACCGGGACAGGCGTATTCCGGGAGACCCAGTACTTC
TRBV11-3	16	NA	few	TRBJ2-2	CASSLGGQPNTGELFF	TGTGCCAGCAGCTTAGGGGGGCAACCGAACACCGGGGAGCTGTTTTTT
TRBV21-1	15	NA	NA	TRBJ2-7	CASSKVEGEAYEQYF	TGTGCCAGCAGCAAAGTGGAGGGGGAGGCCTACGAGCAGTACTTC
TRBV18	13	NA	NA	TRBJ2-7	CASSPYAPYEQYF	TGTGCCAGCTCACCATACGCTCCCTACGAGCAGTACTTC
TRBV12-3/TRBV12-4	15	NA	few	TRBJ2-4	CASSVTGLAKNIQYF	TGTGCCAGCAGTGTGACGGGGCTAGCCAAAAACATTCAGTACTTC
TRBV11-1	15	NA	NA	TRBJ2-5	CASSPIDGYQETQYF	TGTGCCAGCAGCCCCATTGACGGCTACCAAGAGACCCAGTACTTC
TRBV11-1	20	TRBD2	few	TRBJ2-3	CASSLYPRTSGRKSTDTQYF	TGTGCCAGCAGCTTATACCCCCGGACTAGCGGGAGGAAGAGCACAGATACGCAGTATTTT
TRBV5-1	14	NA	many	TRBJ1-2	CASSLGTANYGYTF	TGCGCCAGCAGCCTGGGCACGGCTAACTATGGCTACACCTTC
TRBV7-9	14	NA	few	TRBJ1-3	CASTPALSGNTIYF	TGTGCCAGCACCCCGGCGCTCTCTGGAAACACCATATATTTT
TRBV5-1	16	TRBD2	few	TRBJ2-5	CASRAGLAGGQETQYF	TGCGCCAGCAGAGCTGGACTAGCGGGGGGGCAAGAGACCCAGTACTTC
TRBV20-1	15	TRBD2	few	TRBJ2-7	CSARGSGSPSYEQYF	TGCAGTGCTAGAGGTAGCGGGAGTCCCTCCTACGAGCAGTACTTC